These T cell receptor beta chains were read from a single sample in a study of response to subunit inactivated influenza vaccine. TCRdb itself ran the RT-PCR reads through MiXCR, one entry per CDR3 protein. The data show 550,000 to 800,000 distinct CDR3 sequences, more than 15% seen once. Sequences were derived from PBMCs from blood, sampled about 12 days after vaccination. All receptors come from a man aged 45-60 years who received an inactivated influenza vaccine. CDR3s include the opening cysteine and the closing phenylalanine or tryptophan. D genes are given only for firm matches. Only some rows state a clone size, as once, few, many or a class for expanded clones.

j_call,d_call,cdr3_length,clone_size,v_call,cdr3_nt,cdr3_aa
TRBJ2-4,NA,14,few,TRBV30,TGTGCCTGGAGTGTAGCCGGGAGCAAAAACATTCAGTACTTC,CAWSVAGSKNIQYF
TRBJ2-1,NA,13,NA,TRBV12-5,TGTGCTAGTGGTTTGGGCGGAGGGGCAAAGCAGTTCTTC,CASGLGGGAKQFF
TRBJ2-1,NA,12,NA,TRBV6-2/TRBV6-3,TGTGCCAGCTGGCCGGGAGCTTATGAGCAGTTCTTC,CASWPGAYEQFF
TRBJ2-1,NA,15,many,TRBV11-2,TGTGCCAGCAGCCAGAGGGTAGGCTCCTACAATGAGCAGTTCTTC,CASSQRVGSYNEQFF
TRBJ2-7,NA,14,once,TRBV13,TGTGCCAGCAGCTCGTGGGCTAGAGGCTACGAGCAGTACTTC,CASSSWARGYEQYF
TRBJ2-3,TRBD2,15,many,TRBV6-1,TGTGCCAGCAGCCCTCGGGGGGGCCTAACAGATACGCAGTATTTT,CASSPRGGLTDTQYF
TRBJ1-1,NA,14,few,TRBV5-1,TGCGCCAGCAGCTTGGGCGGGGGTCGGGCTGAAGCTTTCTTT,CASSLGGGRAEAFF
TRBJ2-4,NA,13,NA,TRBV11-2,TGTGCCAGCAGCTTAGTGGGGAGGAACATTCAGTACTTC,CASSLVGRNIQYF
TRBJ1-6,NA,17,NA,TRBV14,TGTGCCAGCAGCCGGGGCTTCCGTAGCTCCTATAATTCACCCCTCCACTTT,CASSRGFRSSYNSPLHF
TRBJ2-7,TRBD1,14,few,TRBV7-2,TGTGCCAGCAGCTCCCGGGACAGGAACCACGAGCAGTACTTC,CASSSRDRNHEQYF
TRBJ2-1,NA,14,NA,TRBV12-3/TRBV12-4,TGTGCCAGCAGTTTAGCGACCCCGTACAATGAGCAGTTCTTC,CASSLATPYNEQFF
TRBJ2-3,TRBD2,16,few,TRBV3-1,TGTGCCAGCAGCTCCCGACTAGCCATCCGCACAGATACGCAGTATTTT,CASSSRLAIRTDTQYF
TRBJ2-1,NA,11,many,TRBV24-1,TGTGCCACCAAAGCGTACCATGAGCAGTTCTTC,CATKAYHEQFF
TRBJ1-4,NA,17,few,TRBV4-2,TGTGCCAGCAGCCCTTCGGAAGCGACGGGGGAAAGCGAAAAACTGTTTTTT,CASSPSEATGESEKLFF
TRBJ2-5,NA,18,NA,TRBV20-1,TGCAGTGCCCTCCGTCCATCGATACGACAGGCTGTGAGAGAGACCCAGTACTTC,CSALRPSIRQAVRETQYF
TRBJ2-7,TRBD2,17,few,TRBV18,TGTGCCAGCTCACCACCCTCTAGCGGGCGGCGCTCCTACGAGCAGTACTTC,CASSPPSSGRRSYEQYF
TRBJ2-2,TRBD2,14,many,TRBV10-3,TGTGCCATCAAGTCCTCGGGGGGCACCGGGGAGCTGTTTTTT,CAIKSSGGTGELFF
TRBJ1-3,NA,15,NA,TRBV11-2,TGTGCCAGCAGCTCAATGACAGAGAGGGGAAACACCATATATTTT,CASSSMTERGNTIYF
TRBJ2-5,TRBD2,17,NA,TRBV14,TGTGCCAGCAGCCAAGATAGACTAGCGGATATACAAGAGACCCAGTACTTC,CASSQDRLADIQETQYF
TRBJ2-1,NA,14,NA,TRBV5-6,TGTGCCAGCGGTCAGGGGGGCTACGACAATGAGCAGTTCTTC,CASGQGGYDNEQFF
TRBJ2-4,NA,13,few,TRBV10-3,TGTGCCATCAGTGAGTCTAGGGAAAACATTCAGTACTTC,CAISESRENIQYF
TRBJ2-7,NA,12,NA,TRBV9,TGTGCCAGCAGCGCCGTCGCCAACGAGCAGTACTTC,CASSAVANEQYF
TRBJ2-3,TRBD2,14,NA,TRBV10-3,TGTGCCACCAGGACTAGCGGAGGGGGCCATACGCAGTATTTT,CATRTSGGGHTQYF
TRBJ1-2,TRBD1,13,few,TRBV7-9,TGTGCCAGCAGCGCCACAGGGGATCTGGGCTACACCTTC,CASSATGDLGYTF
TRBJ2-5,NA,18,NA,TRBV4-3,TGCGCCAGCAGCCAAGAATCAGTGGGAAGTACCCTTCAAGAGACCCAGTACTTC,CASSQESVGSTLQETQYF
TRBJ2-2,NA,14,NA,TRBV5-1,TGCGCCAGCGGAATGGGGCGGGGTACCGGGGAGCTGTTTTTT,CASGMGRGTGELFF
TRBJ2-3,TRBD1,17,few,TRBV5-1,TGCGCCAGCAGCCCAGGGGACAGGGGTTTGGTAGCAGATACGCAGTATTTT,CASSPGDRGLVADTQYF